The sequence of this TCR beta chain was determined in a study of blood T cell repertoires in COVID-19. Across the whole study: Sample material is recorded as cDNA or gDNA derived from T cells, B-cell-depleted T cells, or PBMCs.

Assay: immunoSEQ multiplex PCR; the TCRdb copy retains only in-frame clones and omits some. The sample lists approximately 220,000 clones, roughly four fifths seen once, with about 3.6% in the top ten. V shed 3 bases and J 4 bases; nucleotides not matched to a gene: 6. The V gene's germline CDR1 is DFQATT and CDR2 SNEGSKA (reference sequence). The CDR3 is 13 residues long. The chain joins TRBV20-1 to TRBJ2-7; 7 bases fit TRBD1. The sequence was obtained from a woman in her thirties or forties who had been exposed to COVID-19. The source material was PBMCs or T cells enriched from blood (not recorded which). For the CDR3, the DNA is TGCAGTGCTAGTAAGGGGGCAGGGTACGAGCAGTACTTC. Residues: CSASKGAGYEQYF.